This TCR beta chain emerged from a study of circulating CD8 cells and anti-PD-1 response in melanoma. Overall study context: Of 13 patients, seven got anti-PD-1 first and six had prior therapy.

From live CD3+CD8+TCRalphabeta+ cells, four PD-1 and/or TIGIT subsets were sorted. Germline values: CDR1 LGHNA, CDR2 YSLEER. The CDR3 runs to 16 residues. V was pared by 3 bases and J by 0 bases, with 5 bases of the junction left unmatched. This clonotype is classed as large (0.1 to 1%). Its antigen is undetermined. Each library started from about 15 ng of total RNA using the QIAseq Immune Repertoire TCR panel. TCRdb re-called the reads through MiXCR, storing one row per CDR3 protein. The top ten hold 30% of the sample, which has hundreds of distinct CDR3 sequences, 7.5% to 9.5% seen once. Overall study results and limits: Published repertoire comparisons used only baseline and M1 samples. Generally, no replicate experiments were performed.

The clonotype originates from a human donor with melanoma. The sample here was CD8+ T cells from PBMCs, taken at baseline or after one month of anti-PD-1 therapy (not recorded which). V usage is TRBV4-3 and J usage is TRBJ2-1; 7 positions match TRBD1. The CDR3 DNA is TGCGCCAGCAGCCATTACAGGGGAAGCTCCTACAATGAGCAGTTCTTC. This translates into CASSHYRGSSYNEQFF.